This T cell receptor beta chain originates from a study of blood T cell repertoires in COVID-19. Produced via immunoSEQ multiplex PCR; TCRdb's table is partial and in-frame only. The table has about 260,000 clones, approximately 90% seen once; the top ten hold around 2.2%. V shed 5 bases and J 4 bases; nucleotides not matched to a gene: 7. CDR3 length: 15 residues. The germline gives CDR1 SGHTA, CDR2 FQGNSA. The receptor's source is a woman aged 45-60 years who had recovered from COVID-19. The V and J genes are TRBV7-2 and TRBJ1-5; 8 bases are a match to TRBD1. Sequenced input: peripheral blood. The CDR3 region has the DNA TGTGCCAGCAGCCTTCGGACAGGGATAAATCAGCCCCAGCATTTT. Translating it yields CASSLRTGINQPQHF.